These T cell receptor beta chains were read from a single sample in a study of regulatory T cells in long-lasting Graves disease. One entry per CDR3 protein results from TCRdb running MiXCR on the multiplex PCR reads. This table has 200,000 to 250,000 distinct CDR3 sequences, around 19% appearing once. Separately, the same data were catalogued under a study of T cells in Graves' hyperthyroidism and ophthalmopathy.

Sample: peripheral blood mononuclear cells (PBMCs), taken at new diagnosis, from a patient treated with antithyroid drugs. These receptors originate from a woman between 25 and 40 years old with Graves disease. Both conserved end residues are part of each CDR3. D genes are given only for firm matches. A row's size may be missing; if present it is once, few, many or a size class.

>TRBD2|-|TRBJ2-1|TRBV6-2/TRBV6-3
CATIRGGSYNEQFF
TGTGCCACCATACGGGGGGGCTCCTACAATGAGCAGTTCTTC
>-|many|TRBJ1-2|TRBV27
CASSPSGYVYGYTF
TGTGCCAGCAGTCCTTCAGGGTACGTCTATGGCTACACCTTC
>-|many|TRBJ1-3|TRBV11-3
CASSLESGRSPYF
TGTGCCAGCAGCTTAGAATCCGGCAGGAGTCCATATTTT
>TRBD1|once|TRBJ2-5|TRBV6-1
CASSAVTGWQETQYF
TGTGCCAGCAGTGCGGTGACAGGGTGGCAAGAGACCCAGTACTTC
>-|many|TRBJ1-6|TRBV20-1
CSAPYRVGGLDSPLHF
TGCAGTGCCCCCTACAGGGTCGGTGGTCTCGATTCACCCCTCCACTTT
>-|many|TRBJ2-7|TRBV20-1
CSASADYYEQYF
TGCAGTGCTTCTGCGGACTACTACGAGCAGTACTTC
>-|many|TRBJ1-4|TRBV11-2
CASSVYGGSTNEKLFF
TGTGCCAGCAGCGTGTACGGGGGATCAACTAATGAAAAACTGTTTTTT
>TRBD1|many|TRBJ1-5|TRBV19
CASSTYDRGKSNQPQHF
TGTGCCAGTAGTACCTACGACAGGGGGAAAAGCAATCAGCCCCAGCATTTT
>-|-|TRBJ1-1|TRBV9
CASSERELVMNTEAFF
TGTGCCAGCAGCGAGCGAGAGTTGGTGATGAACACTGAAGCTTTCTTT
>-|many|TRBJ1-1|TRBV6-1
CASSTSGLRKNTEAFF
TGTGCCAGCAGCACTTCGGGGTTAAGGAAGAACACTGAAGCTTTCTTT
>-|many|TRBJ1-1|TRBV12-5
CASGLDMNTEAFF
TGTGCTAGTGGTTTGGATATGAACACTGAAGCTTTCTTT
>-|many|TRBJ1-5|TRBV11-2
CASSQLTENQPQHF
TGTGCCAGCAGCCAACTTACAGAGAATCAGCCCCAGCATTTT
>-|many|TRBJ2-1|TRBV28
CASSPARQSPRRNEQFF
TGTGCCAGCAGTCCCGCTCGACAGTCCCCCCGACGAAATGAGCAGTTCTTC
>-|many|TRBJ2-7|TRBV27
CASSRGTGYEQYF
TGTGCCAGCAGTAGGGGGACGGGCTACGAGCAGTACTTC
>TRBD2|few|TRBJ2-7|TRBV20-1
CSARGTSFSYEQYF
TGCAGTGCTAGGGGGACTAGCTTCTCCTACGAGCAGTACTTC
>-|many|TRBJ2-2|TRBV5-1
CASSLGQGNRELFF
TGCGCCAGCAGCTTGGGCCAGGGAAACCGGGAGCTGTTTTTT
>TRBD1|many|TRBJ2-7|TRBV6-1
CASRAVDRPYEQYF
TGTGCCAGCAGAGCGGTGGACAGGCCCTACGAGCAGTACTTC
>TRBD1|many|TRBJ1-2|TRBV12-3/TRBV12-4
CASSLALGRGPYGYTF
TGTGCCAGCAGTTTAGCCCTCGGAAGGGGGCCTTATGGCTACACCTTC
>-|many|TRBJ2-1|TRBV3-1
CASSPRLGEQFF
TGTGCCAGCAGCCCCCGCTTAGGGGAGCAGTTCTTC
>-|many|TRBJ1-5|TRBV20-1
CSARDPNGNQPQHF
TGCAGTGCTAGAGACCCGAACGGCAATCAGCCCCAGCATTTT